A single sample gave rise to the 29 T cell receptor beta chains below, sequenced in a study of cytomegalovirus exposure and HLA in healthy donors. Primers for the PCR totalled 60 Vbeta and 13 Jbeta. Sequencing was performed with immunoSEQ multiplex PCR; in TCRdb, only in-frame clones are kept and a portion is missing. The profile shows about 140,000 clones, around 85% of them singletons. Sequences were obtained from PBMCs. These receptors all stem from a man between 35 and 55 years old in good health and CMV-seropositive.

Of note for this clone: The DNA is omitted, as the CDR3 cannot be located on it reliably, and the CDR3 follows TCRdb's listing. The chain couples TRBV9 to TRBJ1-2. Germline CDR1 is SGDLS and CDR2 is YYNGEE. The CDR3 contains 13 residues when both ends are counted. This chain's CDR3 is CASSVATGSPCTF.

This clone was observed a few times. The V call is TRBV6-1, the J call TRBJ2-5, with TRBD1 matching 8 bases. Germline V CDR1 and CDR2: MNHNS, SASEGT. Unmatched junction bases numbered 11, after V lost 6 bases and J lost 5 bases. The CDR3 contains 15 residues. CDR3 in DNA: TGTGCCAGCAGGCTCAGGGGGCCAGGGGTGGAGACCCAGTACTTC. Its translation is CASRLRGPGVETQYF.

This chain connects TRBV19 to TRBJ1-1; TRBD1 agrees at 10 bases. The V gene end was trimmed by 4 bases and the J gene end by 5 bases; junction bases not matched to a gene: 19. Looked up from germline, CDR1 is LNHDA and CDR2 is SQIVND (reference sequence). The CDR3 length is 19 residues. The CDR3 nucleotides are TGTGCCAGTAGTACCTCTCGGACCGGGACAGGGGTGCATGGGACTGAAGCTTTCTTT. Translation gives CASSTSRTGTGVHGTEAFF. The full variable domain, in which reference TRBV19 and TRBJ1-1 provide the parts outside the CDR3, is DGGITQSPKYLFRKEGQNVTLSCEQNLNHDAMYWYRQDPGQGLRLIYYSQIVNDFQKGDIAEGYSVSREKKESFPLTVTSAQKNPTAFYLCASSTSRTGTGVHGTEAFFGQGTRLTVV.

This clone was detected only once. The chain is built from TRBV4-1 and TRBJ2-5; maybe TRBD2 (7 bases). Looked up from germline, CDR1 is MGHRA and CDR2 is YSYEKL. The CDR3 sequence is 14 residues long. Trimming took off 6 bases at V and 5 bases at J, with 16 bases between the two ends. CDR3 loop: CASSELGGVETQYF. In DNA, the CDR3 is TGCGCCAGCAGTGAGCTAGGGGGGGTGGAGACCCAGTACTTC.

This chain uses TRBV4-1 with TRBJ1-3, with D unresolved. This CDR3 is 16 amino acids long. V lost 0 bases to trimming and J lost 0 bases, with 9 bases between them. Germline lookup yields CDR1 MGHRA and CDR2 YSYEKL. CDR3 protein: CASSQERILSGNTIYF. The CDR3 DNA is TGCGCCAGCAGCCAAGAGAGGATCCTCTCTGGAAACACCATATATTTT.

This chain connects TRBV6-5 to TRBJ2-3; D gene unclear. The V end was cut by 2 bases, the J end by 3 bases, with 9 bases between. This CDR3 has 14 residues. The germline CDR1 and CDR2 sequences are MNHEY and SVGAGI. The CDR3 coding sequence is TGTGCCAGCAGTTACGGTTGGAGTACAGATACGCAGTATTTT. This translates into CASSYGWSTDTQYF.

This CDR3 reads CSVEAYKSKNTEAFF. DNA of the CDR3: TGCAGCGTTGAAGCGTACAAATCCAAGAACACTGAAGCTTTCTTT. The J gene is TRBJ1-1, the V gene TRBV29-1; D ambiguous. The CDR3 sequence is 15 residues long. Germline CDR1 is SQVTM and CDR2 is ANQGSEA. The V gene lost 1 base and the J gene lost 1 base, with 13 bases spanning the gap.

This clone showed up just once. As DNA, the CDR3 is TGTGCCAGCAGTCCGGACCTGTATATTAGCGGGGGGATCTCCTACAATGAGCAGTTCTTC. It is translated as CASSPDLYISGGISYNEQFF. The rearrangement uses TRBV27 and TRBJ2-1; 10 bases agree with TRBD2. With 5 bases clipped from V and 0 bases from J, the junction kept 16 bases outside the gene matches. Germline loops: CDR1 MNHEY, CDR2 SMNVEV (reference sequence). This CDR3 comprises 20 residues.

The chain joins TRBV30 to TRBJ1-1; TRBD1 is a possible D gene (6 bases). Per the germline V gene, CDR1 is GTSNPN and CDR2 is SVGIG (reference sequence). The CDR3 totals 14 residues. The V and J ends lost 8 bases and 6 bases respectively, with 22 bases between them. The CDR3 loop is CATGGALFAPEAFF. For the CDR3, the DNA is TGTGCCACGGGGGGGGCCCTCTTCGCCCCTGAAGCTTTCTTT. Variable domain in full (rest from reference TRBV30 and TRBJ1-1): SQTIHQWPATLVQPVGSPLSLECTVEGTSNPNLYWYRQAAGRGLQLLFYSVGIGQISSEVPQNLSASRPQDRQFILSSKKLLLSDSGFYLCATGGALFAPEAFFGQGTRLTVV.

The chain carries TRBV4-1 and TRBJ2-7; 7 positions match TRBD2. The CDR3 consists of 17 residues. Unmatched junction bases numbered 14, after V lost 3 bases and J lost 3 bases. Germline CDR1 and CDR2: MGHRA and YSYEKL. CDR3 amino acids: CASSQAPGGGLIYEQYF. The CDR3 DNA reads TGCGCCAGCAGCCAGGCCCCTGGGGGAGGGTTGATCTACGAGCAGTACTTC.

The chain has TRBV27 and TRBJ2-7, with TRBD2 matching over 13 bases. The CDR3 consists of 14 residues. V trimming: 3 bases; J trimming: 9 bases; junction bases outside the gene matches: 5. Germline CDR1 and CDR2: MNHEY and SMNVEV (reference sequence). CDR3 loop: CASSFGLAGASQYF. CDR3 nucleotide sequence: TGTGCCAGCAGTTTCGGACTAGCGGGGGCATCGCAGTACTTC.

The V gene is TRBV5-5, the J gene TRBJ2-5; 12 positions match TRBD2. Germline V gives CDR1 SGHKS, CDR2 YYEKEE (reference sequence). Trimming took 4 bases from V and 3 from J; bases not matched to a gene: 4. The CDR3 loop spans 15 amino acids. The CDR3 DNA follows: TGTGCCAGCAGCCTCGGACTAGCGGGGAAAGAGACCCAGTACTTC. Amino acids: CASSLGLAGKETQYF.

The V gene is TRBV7-6, the J gene TRBJ2-1, with TRBD1 matching over 9 bases. This CDR3 has 14 amino acids. From germline, CDR1 is SGHVS and CDR2 FNYEAQ. The trim removed 2 bases at V and 7 bases at J, leaving 3 bases unmatched. The CDR3 reads CASSLTGGLNEQFF. The CDR3 DNA sequence: TGTGCCAGCAGCTTAACAGGGGGCCTGAATGAGCAGTTCTTC.

This clone was found a few times. This chain connects TRBV4-1 to TRBJ1-5, with a weak D call TRBD1 (6 bases). The CDR3 loop spans 16 amino acids. Trimming took 4 bases from V and 0 from J, leaving 13 bases between them. Germline V gives CDR1 MGHRA, CDR2 YSYEKL. This CDR3 reads CASSRNYRDSNQPQHF. The CDR3 nucleotides read TGCGCCAGCAGCCGAAACTACAGGGATAGCAATCAGCCCCAGCATTTT.

The chain couples TRBV5-6 to TRBJ1-1; the D gene is possibly TRBD1 (5 bases). From germline, CDR1 is SGHDT and CDR2 YYEEEE. The CDR3 length is 17 residues. V was cut by 4 bases and J by 1 base, with 20 bases left in between. The CDR3 loop is CASSRTIGDSENTEAFF. The CDR3 coding sequence is TGTGCCAGCAGCCGCACCATAGGGGACTCAGAGAACACTGAAGCTTTCTTT.

The chain uses TRBV11-2 and TRBJ1-2; TRBD1 aligns across 8 bases. After removal of 4 bases from V and 5 bases from J, the junction contained 3 bases not matched to a gene. Germline lookup yields CDR1 SGHAT and CDR2 FQNNGV. The CDR3 runs 13 residues. The CDR3 DNA sequence: TGTGCCAGCAGCTCGTGGACAGGGTATGGCTACACCTTC. It codes for CASSSWTGYGYTF.

This clone was recorded a few times. The rearrangement joins TRBV15 to TRBJ2-5, with D possibly TRBD1 on 5 matching bases. Germline-derived CDR1 and CDR2 are LNHNV and YYDKDF (reference sequence). CDR3 length equals 15 residues. Trimming took off 5 bases at V and 4 bases at J, with 17 bases between the two ends. This CDR3 is CATSPSPMQGETQYF. Here the CDR3 DNA reads TGTGCCACCAGCCCCAGCCCTATGCAGGGAGAGACCCAGTACTTC.

The gene calls are TRBV7-9 and TRBJ2-7; D is possibly TRBD1 (8 bases). Germline loops: CDR1 SEHNR, CDR2 FQNEAQ (reference sequence). The germline V and J ends were trimmed by 5 bases and 7 bases, with 15 bases remaining between them. The CDR3 consists of 13 residues. CDR3 loop: CASSEGQGGEQYF. CDR3 nucleotides: TGTGCCAGCAGCGAAGGACAGGGAGGGGAGCAGTACTTC.

This clone was observed a few times. The CDR3 ends on some other residue instead of the conserved phenylalanine or tryptophan, so this is likely a read error. No DNA is shown, since the ends of the CDR3 on it are uncertain; the CDR3 is the one TCRdb lists. The V gene is TRBV21-1, the J gene TRBJ2-7; the table's D call TRBD2 went unverified against the DNA. TRBV21-1 is reported as a pseudogene. From its first to its last residue, the CDR3 has 9 amino acids. CDR3 loop: CASSKKRIS.

The rearrangement joins TRBV5-1 to TRBJ2-5, with 8 nucleotides matching TRBD2. The closer fit of TRBJ2-7 to the DNA end suggests the J call may be wrong. The CDR3 has 16 residues. CDR1 and CDR2 (germline): SGHRS, YFSETQ. CDR3: CASSLGAGGLLYEQYF. DNA of the CDR3: TGCGCCAGCAGCTTGGGGGCGGGAGGACTTCTCTACGAGCAGTACTTC.

CDR3 protein: CASSYGTGGYNEQFF. The CDR3 nucleotides are TGTGCCAGCAGTTATGGGACAGGGGGCTACAATGAGCAGTTCTTC. V gene TRBV6-5 combines with J gene TRBJ2-1, with TRBD1 matching 11 bases. The junction had 1 base not matched to a gene; V was cut back by 3 bases and J by 3 bases. CDR3 length: 15 residues. Germline V gives CDR1 MNHEY, CDR2 SVGAGI.

The genes are TRBV5-6 and TRBJ2-1, with D possibly matching TRBD2 (6 bases). The CDR3 is 15 amino acids. Germline assignment: CDR1 SGHDT and CDR2 YYEEEE. Between the trimmed V and J ends, which lost 5 bases and 8 bases, there was a span of 20 bases. The CDR3 loop reads CASSPEGLTHDEQFF. The CDR3 DNA is TGTGCCAGCAGTCCGGAGGGACTGACCCACGATGAGCAGTTCTTC.

The chain is built from TRBV19 and TRBJ2-2; D not certain. The CDR3 is made up of 13 amino acids. Germline V CDR1 and CDR2: LNHDA, SQIVND (reference sequence). The germline V and J ends were trimmed by 10 bases and 4 bases, with 13 bases remaining between them. CDR3 bases: TGTGCCACCCTCCCCGGGTTCACCGGGGAGCTGTTTTTT. Protein sequence: CATLPGFTGELFF.

The J gene is TRBJ2-3, the V gene TRBV6-5, with a tentative D call TRBD2 (6 bases). CDR1 is MNHEY, CDR2 SVGAGI, per germline. The CDR3 runs 15 residues. Trimming took off 2 bases at V and 6 bases at J, with 15 bases between the two ends. The CDR3 loop reads CASSYGVAVSDTQYF. CDR3 sequence (DNA): TGTGCCAGCAGTTACGGGGTAGCGGTTTCCGATACGCAGTATTTT.

The rearrangement links TRBV19 to TRBJ2-7, with D perhaps TRBD2 (5 bases). The CDR3 extends over 11 amino acids. The V end lost 1 base, the J end lost 12 bases, and 10 bases lay between the germline ends. The germline V gene has CDR1 LNHDA and CDR2 SQIVND (reference sequence). CDR3 sequence: CASSIGGVRYF. CDR3 nucleotides: TGTGCCAGTAGTATAGGGGGAGTGCGGTACTTC. The variable domain in full, completed from reference TRBV19 and TRBJ2-7, reads DGGITQSPKYLFRKEGQNVTLSCEQNLNHDAMYWYRQDPGQGLRLIYYSQIVNDFQKGDIAEGYSVSREKKESFPLTVTSAQKNPTAFYLCASSIGGVRYFGPGTRLTVT.

This sequence joins TRBV19 and TRBJ1-4; tentatively, D is TRBD1 (5 bases). Between the trimmed V and J ends, which lost 3 bases and 3 bases, there was a span of 8 bases. Germline CDR1 reads LNHDA; CDR2 reads SQIVND (reference sequence). The CDR3 has 14 amino acids. The CDR3 loop reads CASSIWGANEKLFF. The CDR3 nucleotides read TGTGCCAGTAGTATTTGGGGGGCTAATGAAAAACTGTTTTTT.

V is TRBV30 and J is TRBJ2-1, with 11 positions matching TRBD1. J was trimmed by 6 bases and V by 2 bases; bases with no gene match: 3. The CDR3 runs 14 residues. Germline V lookup: CDR1 GTSNPN, CDR2 SVGIG (reference sequence). The CDR3 nucleotides are TGTGCCTGGAGTTCGGGACAGGGGGTCAATGAGCAGTTCTTC. Translating it yields CAWSSGQGVNEQFF.

The J gene is TRBJ1-5, the V gene TRBV28; D call uncertain. There are 14 residues in the CDR3. Trimming removed 8 bases at V and 3 bases at J, with 14 bases between. Germline CDR1 MDHEN, CDR2 SYDVKM. The DNA of the CDR3 is TGTGCCAGCTCCGGGATAGAGTACAATCAGCCCCAGCATTTT. This sequence encodes CASSGIEYNQPQHF. The full variable domain, with the rest looked up from reference TRBV28 and TRBJ1-5, is DVKVTQSSRYLVKRTGEKVFLECVQDMDHENMFWYRQDPGLGLRLIYFSYDVKMKEKGDIPEGYSVSREKKERFSLILESASTNQTSMYLCASSGIEYNQPQHFGDGTRLSIL.

This clone was seen just once. J is TRBJ2-3 and V is TRBV19; D may be TRBD1 (5 bases). The germline V gene encodes CDR1 LNHDA and CDR2 SQIVND (reference sequence). The CDR3 has 14 amino acids. Trimming removed 7 bases from V and 5 bases from J, with 16 bases in between. The CDR3 sequence is CASNQGRVLDTQYF. The CDR3 DNA is TGTGCCAGTAATCAGGGAAGGGTTTTAGATACGCAGTATTTT.